This TCR beta chain was documented in a study of T-cell memory formation after mild COVID-19. TCRdb re-derived calls from the 5' RACE reads in MiXCR, one entry per CDR3 protein. The table has hundreds of thousands of distinct CDR3 sequences, 15% to 20% seen once. The ends were cut back, 9 bases at V and 7 bases at J, with 16 bases in the middle. Germline V CDR1 and CDR2: ENHRY, SYGVKD. CDR3 size: 13 residues. The source of this sequence is an adult woman who had mild COVID-19 (a few samples of this study predate the infection). Cell type and time point are not known. The gene calls are TRBV10-3 and TRBJ2-1; maybe TRBD1 (5 bases). The sequenced sample was PBMCs or a T cell subset sorted from them (not recorded which). CDR3 sequence (DNA): TGTGCCATAGGGATTAGGACAACGAATGAGCAGTTCTTC. Residues: CAIGIRTTNEQFF.